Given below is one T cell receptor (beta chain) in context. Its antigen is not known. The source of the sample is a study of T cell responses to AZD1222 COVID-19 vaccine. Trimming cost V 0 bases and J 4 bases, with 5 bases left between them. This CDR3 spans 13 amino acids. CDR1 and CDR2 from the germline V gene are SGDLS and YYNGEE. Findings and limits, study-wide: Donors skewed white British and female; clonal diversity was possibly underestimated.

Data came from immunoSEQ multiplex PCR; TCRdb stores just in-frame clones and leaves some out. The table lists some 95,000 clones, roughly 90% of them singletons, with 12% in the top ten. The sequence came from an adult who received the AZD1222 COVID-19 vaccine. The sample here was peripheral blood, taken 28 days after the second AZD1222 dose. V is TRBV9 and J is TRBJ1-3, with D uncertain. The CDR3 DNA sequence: TGTGCCAGCAGCGTAGATCCGGGAAACACCATATATTTT. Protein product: CASSVDPGNTIYF.